This TCR beta chain comes out of a study of memory CD4+ T cells and cytomegalovirus serostatus. Across the whole study: Donors were healthy Belgian adults, several CMV seropositive and about 24 seronegative.

Single viable CD3+CD4+CD8-CD45RO+ cells were sorted as the memory CD4+ T cells. Only in-frame clones appear in the TCRdb table, and some are missing; sequencing was by immunoSEQ multiplex PCR. The repertoire has 50,000 to 55,000 clones, approximately 78% of them found once; the top ten carry over 0.65%. This clone was recorded only once. This CDR3 is built from 16 residues. V dropped 4 bases and J dropped 8; count of bases not matched to a gene: 12. The germline V gene encodes CDR1 ENHRY and CDR2 SYGVKD. The sample consisted of memory CD4+ T cells from blood. This rearrangement joins TRBV10-3 to TRBJ2-1; 9 bases match TRBD2. This TCR was sampled from an adult in good health and CMV-seronegative. CDR3 DNA: TGTGCCATCAGTGCCCGTAGCGGGGGCCGAGGGGATGAGCAGTTCTTC. Translated: CAISARSGGRGDEQFF.